The 20 T cell receptor beta chains given below trace back to one sample, sequenced in a study of T cells after yellow fever vaccination. TCRdb used MiXCR to reprocess the 5' RACE reads, holding one entry per CDR3 protein. This sample carries about 510,000 distinct CDR3 sequences, 20% to 25% of them seen once, and the ten largest clones take roughly a sixth. The sequences come from PBMCs, collected roughly 20 days after the first yellow fever vaccination. The source of these receptors is a man younger than 35 who received the YFV17D yellow fever vaccine.

J is TRBJ2-3 and V is TRBV2; D is unresolved. The CDR3 contains 14 residues. V was trimmed by 5 bases and J by 4 bases, leaving 13 bases between them. Looked up from germline, CDR1 is SNHLY and CDR2 is FYNNEI. The CDR3 region is CASSWLEGSDTQYF. As DNA, the CDR3 is TGTGCCAGCAGTTGGCTAGAAGGCTCAGATACGCAGTATTTT. Based on the CDR3 plus reference TRBV2 and TRBJ2-3, the full variable domain is EPEVTQTPSHQVTQMGQEVILRCVPISNHLYFYWYRQILGQKVEFLVSFYNNEISEKSEIFDDQFSVERPDGSNFTLKIRSTKLEDSAMYFCASSWLEGSDTQYFGPGTRLTVL.

This clonotype has more than one count but fewer than ten. This sequence joins TRBV7-2 and TRBJ1-2, with TRBD1 as a possible D gene (6 bases). Between the trimmed V and J ends, which lost 5 bases and 7 bases, there was a span of 20 bases. Looked up from germline, CDR1 is SGHTA and CDR2 is FQGNSA. There are 15 residues in the CDR3. The CDR3 loop reads CASSPGGTLNSGYTF. The CDR3 DNA sequence: TGTGCCAGCAGCCCGGGCGGGACACTGAATAGTGGCTACACCTTC.

The J gene is TRBJ2-1, the V gene TRBV12-3 or TRBV12-4, with D hard to call. This CDR3 has 14 residues. V lost 5 bases and J lost 6, with 14 bases in between. The CDR3 bases are TGTGCCAGCAGTGATTTCCTGGTACGCAATGAGCAGTTCTTC. It yields the protein CASSDFLVRNEQFF.

This clonotype was seen only a few times. CDR3 amino acids: CSALSGGATYEQYV. The CDR3 DNA is TGCAGTGCTTTAAGCGGGGGGGCCACCTACGAGCAGTACGTC. The gene calls are TRBV20-1 and TRBJ2-7, with TRBD2 identical over 10 bases. With V trimmed by 5 bases and J by 2 bases, 6 bases remained unmatched. Germline assignment: CDR1 DFQATT and CDR2 SNEGSKA (reference sequence). The CDR3 is 14 residues long.

The chain employs TRBV27 and TRBJ1-6; D uncertain. There are 14 residues in the CDR3. V was clipped by 3 bases and J by 5 bases, with 8 bases between them. Germline V CDR1 and CDR2: MNHEY, SMNVEV (reference sequence). This chain's CDR3 is CASSFRTDNSPLHF. In nucleotides, the CDR3 is TGTGCCAGCAGTTTCCGGACGGATAATTCACCCCTCCACTTT.

V gene TRBV5-5 combines with J gene TRBJ1-1, with 10 bases fitting TRBD1. With 2 bases clipped from V and 8 bases from J, the junction kept 9 bases outside the gene matches. The length of the CDR3 is 15 residues. Germline V gene lookup returns CDR1 SGHKS and CDR2 YYEKEE (reference sequence). The CDR3 loop reads CASSFVGTGAEEAFF. The CDR3 bases are TGTGCCAGCAGCTTTGTGGGGACAGGGGCTGAGGAAGCTTTCTTT.

This clonotype came up a few times. V usage is TRBV10-3 and J usage is TRBJ1-2; the D gene is possibly TRBD1 (5 bases). Looked up from germline, CDR1 is ENHRY and CDR2 is SYGVKD. V was pared by 6 bases and J by 4 bases, with 12 bases between. This CDR3 spans 13 amino acids. The CDR3 DNA sequence: TGTGCCATCAGCCGGACAAGGTTCTATGGCTACACCTTC. It specifies CAISRTRFYGYTF.

This clonotype came up a few times. The rearrangement links TRBV5-6 to TRBJ1-5; 8 bases agree with TRBD1. Trimming cost V 1 base and J 2 bases; bases outside gene matches: 5. The CDR3 is made up of 16 amino acids. Germline CDR1 SGHDT, CDR2 YYEEEE. Here the CDR3 reads CASSLHSGGGNQPQHF. In DNA form, the CDR3 reads TGTGCCAGCAGCTTGCATTCAGGGGGCGGCAATCAGCCCCAGCATTTT.

This clonotype was seen a single time. The chain couples TRBV5-1 to TRBJ1-6; 10 positions agree with TRBD1. Germline values: CDR1 SGHRS, CDR2 YFSETQ. The CDR3 loop spans 15 amino acids. J was trimmed by 11 bases and V by 4 bases; bases with no gene match: 9. The CDR3 is CASSRGQGPRTPLHF. The CDR3 region has the DNA TGCGCCAGCAGCCGGGGACAGGGGCCAAGGACACCCCTCCACTTT.

This clonotype turned up a few times. The chain combines TRBV5-1 with TRBJ2-1; TRBD2 might be the D (6 bases). The CDR3 extends over 15 amino acids. The ends were cut back, 0 bases at V and 4 bases at J, with 11 bases in the middle. CDR1 SGHRS and CDR2 YFSETQ come from the germline V gene. CDR3 sequence (DNA): TGCGCCAGCAGCTTGGATCCCGGAGGGTACAATGAGCAGTTCTTC. This translates into CASSLDPGGYNEQFF.

The chain links TRBV11-2 to TRBJ2-1; TRBD2 agrees at 10 bases. The CDR3 loop spans 18 amino acids. Trimming removed 2 bases from V and 0 bases from J; junction bases left unmatched: 7. Per germline, CDR1 SGHAT and CDR2 FQNNGV. CDR3 coding DNA: TGTGCCAGCAGCTTATATCCTAGCGGGGGCCGCTCCTACAATGAGCAGTTCTTC. As protein: CASSLYPSGGRSYNEQFF.

The chain recombines TRBV9 with TRBJ2-5, with a tentative D call TRBD1 (5 bases). Between the trimmed V and J ends, which lost 0 bases and 1 base, there was a span of 7 bases. Germline loops: CDR1 SGDLS, CDR2 YYNGEE. The CDR3 runs to 14 residues. The chain's CDR3 is CASSVVGAQETQYF. The CDR3 DNA follows: TGTGCCAGCAGCGTAGTAGGGGCCCAAGAGACCCAGTACTTC.

CDR3 nucleotides: TGTGCCAGCAGCCCTCTAACCGGGGCGGGAACTGAAGCTTTCTTT. Amino acid sequence: CASSPLTGAGTEAFF. This chain connects TRBV11-2 to TRBJ1-1; D is possibly TRBD1 (5 bases). Trimming pared 5 bases from V and 5 bases from J, leaving 18 bases between. Germline lookup yields CDR1 SGHAT and CDR2 FQNNGV. This CDR3 region has 15 residues.

This clonotype has more than one count but fewer than ten. This sequence joins TRBV2 and TRBJ2-3; D is unclear. This CDR3 has 12 amino acids. Looked up from germline, CDR1 is SNHLY and CDR2 is FYNNEI. V was clipped by 8 bases and J by 6 bases, with 12 bases between them. This chain's CDR3 is CASRPETDTQYF. In DNA form, the CDR3 reads TGTGCCAGCCGGCCTGAGACCGATACGCAGTATTTT.

V is TRBV4-2 and J is TRBJ1-2; no reliable D call. The V end was cut by 0 bases, the J end by 0 bases, with 11 bases between. Germline V lookup: CDR1 LGHNA, CDR2 YNFKEQ. The CDR3 is 16 amino acids. This chain's CDR3 is CASSQDETGANYGYTF. The DNA of the CDR3 is TGTGCCAGCAGCCAAGATGAGACTGGGGCTAACTATGGCTACACCTTC.

This clonotype has ten or more counts. The chain couples TRBV28 to TRBJ2-3; 7 bases are a match to TRBD2. Germline CDR1 and CDR2: MDHEN and SYDVKM. Losses at the gene ends were 1 base for V and 2 bases for J; bases not matched to a gene: 9. This CDR3 contains 17 residues. Written as DNA, the CDR3 is TGTGCCAGCAGTTTATATAGGGCGGGGGAGGCCACAGATACGCAGTATTTT. This gives the protein CASSLYRAGEATDTQYF.

The genes are TRBV6-1 and TRBJ2-3; the match to TRBD2 covers 8 bases. J gave up 3 bases and V 2 bases, and 10 bases lay outside the gene matches. Germline assignment: CDR1 MNHNS and CDR2 SASEGT. The CDR3 has 17 residues. The CDR3 coding sequence is TGTGCCAGCAGTGAAAATCCCCGGGGGGGGTCGACAGATACGCAGTATTTT. Translated: CASSENPRGGSTDTQYF.

This clonotype appeared a few times. The chain combines TRBV7-9 with TRBJ2-5, with D unclear. The V and J ends lost 2 bases and 1 base respectively, with 8 bases between them. The CDR3 covers 14 residues. Germline CDR1 is SEHNR and CDR2 is FQNEAQ (reference sequence). CDR3 sequence: CASSLHNFQETQYF. Written as DNA, the CDR3 is TGTGCCAGCAGCTTACATAATTTCCAAGAGACCCAGTACTTC.

This clonotype has more than one count but fewer than ten. The rearrangement joins TRBV30 to TRBJ2-3; weak D call: TRBD2 (5 bases). V lost 5 bases and J lost 5, with 8 bases in between. This CDR3 comprises 11 residues. Germline values: CDR1 GTSNPN, CDR2 SVGIG (reference sequence). DNA for the CDR3: TGTGCCTGGGGCCGGGGAGATACGCAGTATTTT. Translating it yields CAWGRGDTQYF.

This clonotype has a single count. The chain recombines TRBV28 with TRBJ1-1; no definite D call. The CDR3 has 11 amino acids. Trimming cost V 6 bases and J 11 bases, with 13 bases left between them. Germline V gene data show CDR1 as MDHEN and CDR2 as SYDVKM. Written as DNA, the CDR3 is TGTGCCAGCAGACTTAGCGGACCGGCTTTCTTT. Translation: CASRLSGPAFF.